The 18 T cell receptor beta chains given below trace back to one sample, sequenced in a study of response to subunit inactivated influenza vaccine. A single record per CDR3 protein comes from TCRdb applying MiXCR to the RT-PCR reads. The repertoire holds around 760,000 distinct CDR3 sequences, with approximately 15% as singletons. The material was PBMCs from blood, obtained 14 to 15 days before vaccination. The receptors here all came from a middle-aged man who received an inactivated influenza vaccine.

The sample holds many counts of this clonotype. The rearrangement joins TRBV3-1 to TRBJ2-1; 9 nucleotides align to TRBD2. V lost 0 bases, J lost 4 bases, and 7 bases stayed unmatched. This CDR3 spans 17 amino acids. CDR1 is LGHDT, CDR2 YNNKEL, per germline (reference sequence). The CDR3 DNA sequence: TGTGCCAGCAGCCAAGAGGGTGAGCGGGGGGCTTACAATGAGCAGTTCTTC. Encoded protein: CASSQEGERGAYNEQFF.

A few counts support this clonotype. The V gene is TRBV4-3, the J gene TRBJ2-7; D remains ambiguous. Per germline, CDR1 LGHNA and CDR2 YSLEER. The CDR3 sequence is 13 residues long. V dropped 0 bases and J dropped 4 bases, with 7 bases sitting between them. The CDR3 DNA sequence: TGCGCCAGCAGCCAAGACCCCTTATACGAGCAGTACTTC. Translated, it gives CASSQDPLYEQYF.

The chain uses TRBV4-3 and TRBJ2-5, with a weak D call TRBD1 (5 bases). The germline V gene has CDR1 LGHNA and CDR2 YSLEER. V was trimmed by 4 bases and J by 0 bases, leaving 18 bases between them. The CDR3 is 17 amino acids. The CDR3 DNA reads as TGCGCCAGCAGCCCCAATAAAGGGGCCGATTACCAAGAGACCCAGTACTTC. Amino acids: CASSPNKGADYQETQYF.

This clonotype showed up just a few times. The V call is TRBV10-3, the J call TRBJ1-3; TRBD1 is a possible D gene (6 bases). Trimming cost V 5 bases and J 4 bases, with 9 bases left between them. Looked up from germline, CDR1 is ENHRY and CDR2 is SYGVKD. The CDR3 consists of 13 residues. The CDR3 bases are TGTGCCATCAGTACAGGGAACGGAAACACCATATATTTT. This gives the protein CAISTGNGNTIYF.

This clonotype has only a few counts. CDR3 amino acids: CASSEYTGGGAYGYTF. Written as DNA, the CDR3 is TGTGCCAGCAGTGAATACACAGGGGGGGGAGCTTATGGCTACACCTTC. The chain carries TRBV25-1 and TRBJ1-2; 8 bases fit TRBD1. There are 16 residues in the CDR3. J gave up 5 bases and V 0 bases, and 8 bases lay outside the gene matches. Per the germline V gene, CDR1 is MGHDK and CDR2 is SYGVNS.

The CDR3 sequence is CSARDVTGLAGGLFPYNEQFF. The DNA of the CDR3 is TGCAGTGCTAGAGATGTCACAGGGCTAGCGGGAGGGCTGTTCCCCTACAATGAGCAGTTCTTC. The chain recombines TRBV20-1 with TRBJ2-1; 12 bases are a match to TRBD2. The CDR3 has 21 residues. After removal of 0 bases from V and 2 bases from J, the junction contained 17 bases not matched to a gene. Germline V gene sequence: CDR1 DFQATT, CDR2 SNEGSKA (reference sequence).

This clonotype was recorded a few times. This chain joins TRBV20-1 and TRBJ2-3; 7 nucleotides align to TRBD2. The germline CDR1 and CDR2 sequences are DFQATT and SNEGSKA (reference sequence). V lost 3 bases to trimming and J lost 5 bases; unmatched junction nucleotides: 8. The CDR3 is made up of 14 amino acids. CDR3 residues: CSARRAGSEDTQYF. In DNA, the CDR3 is TGCAGTGCTAGGCGAGCGGGATCCGAAGATACGCAGTATTTT.

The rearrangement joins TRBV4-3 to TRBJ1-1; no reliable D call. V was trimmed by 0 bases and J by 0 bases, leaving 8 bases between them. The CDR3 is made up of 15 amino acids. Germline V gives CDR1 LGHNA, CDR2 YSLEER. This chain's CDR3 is CASSQDNQMNTEAFF. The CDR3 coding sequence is TGCGCCAGCAGCCAAGATAACCAGATGAACACTGAAGCTTTCTTT.

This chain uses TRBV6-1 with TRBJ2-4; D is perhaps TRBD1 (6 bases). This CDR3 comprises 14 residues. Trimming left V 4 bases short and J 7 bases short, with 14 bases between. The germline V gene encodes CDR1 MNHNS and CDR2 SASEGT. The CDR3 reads CASSATGWSNIQYF. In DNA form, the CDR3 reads TGTGCCAGCAGTGCGACAGGATGGTCGAACATTCAGTACTTC.

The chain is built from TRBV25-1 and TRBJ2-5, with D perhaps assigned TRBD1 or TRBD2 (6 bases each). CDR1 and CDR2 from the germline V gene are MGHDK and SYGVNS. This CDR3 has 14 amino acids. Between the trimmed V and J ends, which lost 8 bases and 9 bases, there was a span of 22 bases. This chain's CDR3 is CASAPQGRGVAQYF. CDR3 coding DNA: TGTGCCAGCGCCCCTCAGGGTAGGGGGGTGGCCCAGTACTTC.

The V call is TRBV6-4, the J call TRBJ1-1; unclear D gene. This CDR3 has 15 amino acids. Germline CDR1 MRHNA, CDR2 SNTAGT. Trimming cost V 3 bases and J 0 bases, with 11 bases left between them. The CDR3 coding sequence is TGTGCCAGCAGTGAATCGGGGATGGTGAACACTGAAGCTTTCTTT. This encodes CASSESGMVNTEAFF.

The CDR3 region has the DNA TGTGCCAGCACCTTGGAAGTTGGTAGCGGGGGAGAGACCCAGTACTTC. Its protein is CASTLEVGSGGETQYF. V gene TRBV7-9 combines with J gene TRBJ2-5; 9 nucleotides agree with TRBD2. The CDR3 covers 16 residues. V dropped 7 bases and J dropped 4; count of bases not matched to a gene: 13. Per germline, CDR1 SEHNR and CDR2 FQNEAQ (reference sequence).

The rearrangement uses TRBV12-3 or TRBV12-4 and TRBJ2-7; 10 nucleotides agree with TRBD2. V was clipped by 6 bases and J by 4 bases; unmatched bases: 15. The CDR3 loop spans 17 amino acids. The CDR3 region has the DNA TGTGCCAGCAGCCAACTTTTGGGGCTAGCGGGAGTTTACGAGCAGTACTTC. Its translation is CASSQLLGLAGVYEQYF.

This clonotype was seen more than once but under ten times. The CDR3 here is CASSLEAQAYGYTF. The CDR3, as DNA: TGTGCCAGCAGCCTGGAGGCCCAGGCCTATGGCTACACCTTC. This chain joins TRBV11-2 and TRBJ1-2, with D unresolved. The germline gives CDR1 SGHAT, CDR2 FQNNGV. This CDR3 is 14 amino acids long. V was pared by 5 bases and J by 4 bases, with 14 bases between.

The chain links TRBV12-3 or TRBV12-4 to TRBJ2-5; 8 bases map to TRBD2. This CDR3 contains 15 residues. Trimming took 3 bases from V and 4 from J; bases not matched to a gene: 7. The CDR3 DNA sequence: TGTGCCAGCAGTTTGACCAGCGGGGGCGGAGAGACCCAGTACTTC. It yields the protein CASSLTSGGGETQYF.

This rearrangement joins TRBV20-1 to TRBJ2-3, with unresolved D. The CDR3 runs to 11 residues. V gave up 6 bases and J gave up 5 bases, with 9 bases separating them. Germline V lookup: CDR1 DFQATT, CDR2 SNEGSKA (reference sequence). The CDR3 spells CSAAGEDTQYF. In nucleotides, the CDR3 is TGCAGTGCCGCAGGCGAAGATACGCAGTATTTT.

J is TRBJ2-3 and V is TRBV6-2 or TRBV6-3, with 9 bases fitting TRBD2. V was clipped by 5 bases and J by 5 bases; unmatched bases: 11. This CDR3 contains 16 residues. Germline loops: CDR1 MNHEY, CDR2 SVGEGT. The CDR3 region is CASSQSYLAGIDTQYF. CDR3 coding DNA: TGTGCCAGCAGTCAAAGCTACCTAGCGGGAATAGATACGCAGTATTTT.

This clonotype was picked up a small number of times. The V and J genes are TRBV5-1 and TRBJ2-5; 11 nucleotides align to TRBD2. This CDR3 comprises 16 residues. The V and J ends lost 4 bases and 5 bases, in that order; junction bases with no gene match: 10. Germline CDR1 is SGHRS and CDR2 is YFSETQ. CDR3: CASSPPGLAVIETQYF. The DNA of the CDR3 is TGCGCCAGCAGCCCACCGGGACTAGCGGTGATTGAGACCCAGTACTTC.